Listed here are 27 T cell receptor beta chains from one sample, sequenced in a study of blood T cell repertoires in COVID-19. Sequenced by immunoSEQ multiplex PCR; TCRdb stores in-frame clones only, minus some. There are approximately 120,000 clones in the sample; 80% to 90% occur only once, and about 10% lies in the top ten. The source material was peripheral blood. Receptors were obtained from a human donor in a cohort sampled during active COVID-19.

This chain connects TRBV19 to TRBJ2-4; 7 bases map to TRBD1. J was trimmed by 9 bases and V by 5 bases; bases with no gene match: 13. The germline V gene has CDR1 LNHDA and CDR2 SQIVND (reference sequence). This CDR3 is 15 amino acids long. The CDR3 bases are TGTGCCAGTAGTTACAGTTACTACAGGGGAAGCATTCAGTACTTC. As protein: CASSYSYYRGSIQYF.

The CDR3 DNA is TGTGCCAGCAGCCGTAGCGGGGGGATCAATGAGCAGTTCTTC. It translates to CASSRSGGINEQFF. V usage is TRBV7-9 and J usage is TRBJ2-1, with 10 bases lining up with TRBD2. V lost 5 bases, J lost 6 bases, and 4 bases stayed unmatched. CDR1 SEHNR and CDR2 FQNEAQ come from the germline V gene (reference sequence). The CDR3 contains 14 residues. The full variable domain, its missing parts supplied by reference TRBV7-9 and TRBJ2-1, is DTGVSQNPRHKITKRGQNVTFRCDPISEHNRLYWYRQTLGQGPEFLTYFQNEAQLEKSRLLSDRFSAERPKGSFSTLEIQRTEQGDSAMYLCASSRSGGINEQFFGPGTRLTVL.

The rearrangement links TRBV6-5 to TRBJ2-7; perhaps TRBD2 as D (5 bases). Trimming took 6 bases from V and 0 from J, leaving 15 bases between them. Germline-derived CDR1 and CDR2 are MNHEY and SVGAGI. The CDR3 spans 15 residues. The CDR3 region has the DNA TGTGCCAGCAGCGTATCGGAAGGGAGCTCCTACGAGCAGTACTTC. Amino acids: CASSVSEGSSYEQYF.

This rearrangement joins TRBV5-6 to TRBJ1-5, with 8 bases fitting TRBD1. Per germline, CDR1 SGHDT and CDR2 YYEEEE. This CDR3 has 14 residues. After removal of 0 bases from V and 9 bases from J, the junction contained 5 bases not matched to a gene. CDR3: CASSLAGGRRPQHF. DNA for the CDR3: TGTGCCAGCAGCTTGGCAGGGGGCCGGAGGCCCCAGCATTTT.

This clone was seen more than once but under ten times. The J gene is TRBJ2-7, the V gene TRBV30; D perhaps matches TRBD1 (6 bases). V shed 4 bases and J shed 5 bases, with 12 bases lying between them. Germline lookup yields CDR1 GTSNPN and CDR2 SVGIG (reference sequence). The CDR3 contains 12 residues. CDR3 in DNA: TGTGCCTGGATAAGCAGGGGCCACGAGCAGTACTTC. Protein product: CAWISRGHEQYF.

The rearrangement joins TRBV6-2 or TRBV6-3 to TRBJ2-3; no clear D. The CDR3 has 16 residues. Germline loops: CDR1 MNHEY, CDR2 SVGEGT. Trimming removed 5 bases at V and 1 base at J, with 16 bases between. Written as DNA, the CDR3 is TGTGCCAGCAGTGGCAGGAACACGTCAGGCACAGATACGCAGTATTTT. Translated: CASSGRNTSGTDTQYF.

This rearrangement joins TRBV5-1 to TRBJ1-3; tentatively, D is TRBD1 (5 bases). CDR1 and CDR2 from the germline V gene are SGHRS and YFSETQ. The V and J ends lost 2 bases and 3 bases respectively, with 9 bases between them. The CDR3 is 14 residues long. CDR3 bases: TGCGCCAGCAGCTTCTCAGGGAATGGAAACACCATATATTTT. Residues: CASSFSGNGNTIYF.

V usage is TRBV5-6 and J usage is TRBJ1-5, with D possibly being TRBD1 (6 bases). The V end was cut by 2 bases, the J end by 4 bases, with 16 bases between. CDR3 size: 16 residues. Per germline, CDR1 SGHDT and CDR2 YYEEEE. The DNA for the CDR3 is TGTGCCAGCAGCTTATACCCTACAGGGTTAAATCAGCCCCAGCATTTT. Residues: CASSLYPTGLNQPQHF.

The genes are TRBV4-2 and TRBJ2-7, with TRBD2 matching over 7 bases. Germline-derived CDR1 and CDR2 are LGHNA and YNFKEQ. The CDR3 loop spans 14 amino acids. V lost 4 bases, J lost 2 bases, and 5 bases stayed unmatched. The CDR3 loop reads CASSPDGRTYEQYF. As DNA, the CDR3 is TGTGCCAGCAGCCCGGACGGGAGGACCTACGAGCAGTACTTC.

The CDR3 DNA follows: TGTGCCAGCAGTTGGGGACTAGCGGGAGATAGTGAGCAGTTCTTC. Translation: CASSWGLAGDSEQFF. The V call is TRBV28, the J call TRBJ2-1, with 14 bases lining up with TRBD2. Germline-derived CDR1 and CDR2 are MDHEN and SYDVKM. The CDR3 runs to 15 residues. The trim removed 4 bases at V and 9 bases at J, leaving 5 bases unmatched.

V usage is TRBV14 and J usage is TRBJ2-1; tentative D call: TRBD1 (7 bases). This CDR3 has 16 residues. Germline values: CDR1 SGHDN, CDR2 FVKESK. V was pared by 5 bases and J by 7 bases, with 21 bases between. The chain's CDR3 is CASSASGGTAWNEQFF. In DNA form, the CDR3 reads TGTGCCAGCAGCGCAAGCGGCGGGACAGCGTGGAATGAGCAGTTCTTC.

The rearrangement links TRBV6-5 to TRBJ1-6; no clear D gene. The CDR3 is 14 amino acids. Trimming took off 6 bases at V and 6 bases at J, with 12 bases between the two ends. Germline CDR1 is MNHEY and CDR2 is SVGAGI. CDR3 region: CASRWAHLNSPLHF. The CDR3 DNA sequence: TGTGCCAGCAGATGGGCTCACCTTAATTCACCCCTCCACTTT.

The V call is TRBV27, the J call TRBJ1-2; D is perhaps TRBD1 (6 bases). This CDR3 has 14 amino acids. Germline CDR1 MNHEY, CDR2 SMNVEV (reference sequence). The V gene lost 0 bases and the J gene lost 8 bases, with 13 bases spanning the gap. The CDR3 spells CASSLSMGARGYTF. In DNA form, the CDR3 reads TGTGCCAGCAGTTTATCGATGGGGGCGCGCGGCTACACCTTC.

This clone was seen only a few times. The rearrangement joins TRBV28 to TRBJ1-6; 9 bases agree with TRBD1. V gave up 5 bases and J gave up 8 bases; unmatched junction bases: 7. The germline CDR1 and CDR2 sequences are MDHEN and SYDVKM. The length of the CDR3 is 15 residues. Here the CDR3 DNA reads TGTGCCAGCAGTCCACCAAGGACAGGGGATTCACCCCTCCACTTT. Translated: CASSPPRTGDSPLHF.

This chain's CDR3 is CASSFGTDQPQHF. CDR3 sequence (DNA): TGTGCCAGCAGTTTCGGAACAGATCAGCCCCAGCATTTT. This rearrangement joins TRBV12-3 or TRBV12-4 to TRBJ1-5; D ambiguous. V lost 3 bases, J lost 5 bases, and 8 bases lay in between. The CDR3 consists of 13 residues.

This clone appeared a single time. V usage is TRBV4-3 and J usage is TRBJ1-6; maybe TRBD1 (5 bases). Trimming left V 4 bases short and J 0 bases short, with 13 bases between. Germline loops: CDR1 LGHNA, CDR2 YSLEER. The CDR3 covers 17 residues. The CDR3 here is CASSRAGGSSYNSPLHF. The CDR3 nucleotides read TGCGCCAGCAGCCGTGCGGGGGGGAGCTCCTATAATTCACCCCTCCACTTT.

J is TRBJ2-1 and V is TRBV9; unclear D gene. Deletions cut 0 bases from V and 5 bases from J, with 15 bases between. The CDR3 has 16 amino acids. Germline V gene sequence: CDR1 SGDLS, CDR2 YYNGEE. CDR3 sequence reads: CASSVEQAILNNEQFF. The DNA for the CDR3 is TGTGCCAGCAGCGTAGAACAAGCGATTCTGAACAATGAGCAGTTCTTC. Full variable domain (outside the CDR3, taken from reference TRBV9 and TRBJ2-1): DSGVTQTPKHLITATGQRVTLRCSPRSGDLSVYWYQQSLDQGLQFLIQYYNGEERAKGNILERFSAQQFPDLHSELNLSSLELGDSALYFCASSVEQAILNNEQFFGPGTRLTVL.

This clone was counted a single time. Here the CDR3 reads CASSASGTGARSGANVLTF. The CDR3, as DNA: TGTGCCAGCAGTGCCTCTGGGACAGGGGCCCGCTCTGGGGCCAACGTCCTGACTTTC. This sequence joins TRBV6-4 and TRBJ2-6, with 10 bases that match TRBD1. The V and J ends lost 4 bases and 0 bases, in that order; junction bases with no gene match: 9. CDR1 is MRHNA and CDR2 is SNTAGT in the germline V gene. This CDR3 is built from 19 residues.

The gene calls are TRBV5-1 and TRBJ1-3, with TRBD1 matching 7 bases. The germline V gene has CDR1 SGHRS and CDR2 YFSETQ. CDR3 length: 17 residues. The ends lost 2 bases at V and 2 bases at J; junction bases unmatched: 10. CDR3 in amino acids: CASSFGTETAAGNTIYF. CDR3 nucleotides: TGCGCCAGCAGCTTTGGGACAGAGACAGCCGCTGGAAACACCATATATTTT.

V is TRBV7-2 and J is TRBJ2-3; no reliable D call. Looked up from germline, CDR1 is SGHTA and CDR2 is FQGNSA. The V end was cut by 2 bases, the J end by 2 bases, with 8 bases between. The CDR3 length is 14 residues. The CDR3 is CASSLRQSTDTQYF. CDR3 nucleotides: TGTGCCAGCAGCTTAAGACAATCCACAGATACGCAGTATTTT.

The V and J genes are TRBV28 and TRBJ2-5; possibly TRBD2 for D (6 bases). CDR1 MDHEN and CDR2 SYDVKM come from the germline V gene. V lost 5 bases to trimming and J lost 2 bases, with 12 bases between them. This CDR3 has 14 residues. CDR3 residues: CASSEEGLQETQYF. CDR3 DNA: TGTGCCAGCAGTGAAGAGGGACTTCAAGAGACCCAGTACTTC.

The chain joins TRBV5-1 to TRBJ1-6, with 7 positions matching TRBD1. Germline CDR1 reads SGHRS; CDR2 reads YFSETQ. Trimming at V came to 0 bases and at J to 7 bases, leaving 7 bases not matched to a gene. This CDR3 has 16 amino acids. The CDR3 is CASSLDLGQINSPLHF. DNA of the CDR3: TGCGCCAGCAGCTTGGATTTGGGACAGATAAATTCACCCCTCCACTTT.

V and J are TRBV28 and TRBJ1-6, with 8 bases lining up with TRBD1. This CDR3 comprises 14 residues. The germline gives CDR1 MDHEN, CDR2 SYDVKM. V was pared by 6 bases and J by 7 bases, with 5 bases of the junction left unmatched. CDR3 amino acids: CASRKQGGNSPLHF. The CDR3 DNA reads TGTGCCAGCAGAAAACAGGGGGGAAATTCACCCCTCCACTTT.

J is TRBJ1-2 and V is TRBV2; 8 bases agree with TRBD1. CDR3 length equals 14 residues. Unmatched junction bases numbered 3, after V lost 0 bases and J lost 6 bases. Germline CDR1 reads SNHLY; CDR2 reads FYNNEI. The CDR3 DNA follows: TGTGCCAGCAGTGAAGCCGGACAGGGAGATGGCTACACCTTC. It is translated as CASSEAGQGDGYTF.

The V call is TRBV5-1, the J call TRBJ2-3; TRBD2 matches 10 bases. The CDR3 has 15 amino acids. With 4 bases clipped from V and 4 bases from J, the junction kept 6 bases outside the gene matches. Germline lookup yields CDR1 SGHRS and CDR2 YFSETQ. The CDR3 DNA follows: TGCGCCAGCAGCCTTAGCGGGGGGCTCGCAGATACGCAGTATTTT. This codes for CASSLSGGLADTQYF.

The V gene is TRBV29-1, the J gene TRBJ2-2, with D possibly TRBD1 on 6 matching bases. Germline V CDR1 and CDR2: SQVTM, ANQGSEA. Trimming stripped 0 bases from V and 1 base from J, with 12 bases between. This CDR3 comprises 16 residues. The CDR3 protein is CSVEDPAGENTGELFF. The CDR3, as DNA: TGCAGCGTTGAAGATCCGGCAGGGGAGAACACCGGGGAGCTGTTTTTT.

This chain connects TRBV28 to TRBJ2-1; 8 bases are a match to TRBD1. V dropped 5 bases and J dropped 4; count of bases not matched to a gene: 10. Germline CDR1 reads MDHEN; CDR2 reads SYDVKM. The CDR3 has 16 amino acids. The CDR3 loop reads CASSPRQGKGYNEQFF. CDR3 DNA: TGTGCCAGCAGTCCGAGACAGGGGAAGGGGTACAATGAGCAGTTCTTC. The full variable domain, with the rest looked up from reference TRBV28 and TRBJ2-1, is DVKVTQSSRYLVKRTGEKVFLECVQDMDHENMFWYRQDPGLGLRLIYFSYDVKMKEKGDIPEGYSVSREKKERFSLILESASTNQTSMYLCASSPRQGKGYNEQFFGPGTRLTVL.